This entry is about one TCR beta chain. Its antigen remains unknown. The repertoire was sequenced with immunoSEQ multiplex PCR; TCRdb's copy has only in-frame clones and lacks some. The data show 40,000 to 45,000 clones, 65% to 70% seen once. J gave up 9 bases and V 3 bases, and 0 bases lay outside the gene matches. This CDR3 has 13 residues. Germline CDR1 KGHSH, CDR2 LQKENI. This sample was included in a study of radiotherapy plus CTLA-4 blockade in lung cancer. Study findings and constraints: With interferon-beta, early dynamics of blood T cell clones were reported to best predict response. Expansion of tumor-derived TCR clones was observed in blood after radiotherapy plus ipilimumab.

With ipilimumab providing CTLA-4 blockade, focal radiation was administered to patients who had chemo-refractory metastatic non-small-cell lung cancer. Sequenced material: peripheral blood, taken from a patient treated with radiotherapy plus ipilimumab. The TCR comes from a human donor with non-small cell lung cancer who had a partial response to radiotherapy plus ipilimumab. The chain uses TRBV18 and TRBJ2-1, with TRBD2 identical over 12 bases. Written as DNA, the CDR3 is TGTGCCAGCTCACCGGGACTAGCGGGTGAGCAGTTCTTC. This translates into CASSPGLAGEQFF.